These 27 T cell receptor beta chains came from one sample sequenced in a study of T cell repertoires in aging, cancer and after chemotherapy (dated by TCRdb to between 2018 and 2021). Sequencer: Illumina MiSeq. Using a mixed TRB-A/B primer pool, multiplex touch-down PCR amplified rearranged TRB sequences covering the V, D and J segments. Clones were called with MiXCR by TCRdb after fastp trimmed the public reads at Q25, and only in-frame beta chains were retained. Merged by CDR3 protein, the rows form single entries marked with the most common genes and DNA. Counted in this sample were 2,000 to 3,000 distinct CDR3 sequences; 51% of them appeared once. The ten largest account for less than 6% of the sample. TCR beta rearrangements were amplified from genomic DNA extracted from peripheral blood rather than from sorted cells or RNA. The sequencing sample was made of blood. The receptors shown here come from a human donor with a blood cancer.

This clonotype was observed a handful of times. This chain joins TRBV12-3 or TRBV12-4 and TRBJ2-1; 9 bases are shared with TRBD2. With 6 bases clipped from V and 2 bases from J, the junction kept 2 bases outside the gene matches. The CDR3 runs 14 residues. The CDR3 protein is CASRRGGAYNEQFF. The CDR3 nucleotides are TGTGCCAGCAGACGCGGGGGGGCCTACAATGAGCAGTTCTTC.

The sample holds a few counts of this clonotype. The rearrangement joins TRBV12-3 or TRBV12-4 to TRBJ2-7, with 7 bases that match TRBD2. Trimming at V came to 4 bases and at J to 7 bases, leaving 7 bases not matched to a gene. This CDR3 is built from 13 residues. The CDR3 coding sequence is TGTGCCAGCAGTTGGGAGGGCGGCCGGGAGCAGTACTTC. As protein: CASSWEGGREQYF.

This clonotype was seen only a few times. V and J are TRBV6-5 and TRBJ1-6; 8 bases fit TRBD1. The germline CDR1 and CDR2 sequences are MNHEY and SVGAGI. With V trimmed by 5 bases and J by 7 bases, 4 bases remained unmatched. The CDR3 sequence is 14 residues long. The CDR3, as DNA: TGTGCCAGCAGTCTAGACAGGGGAAATTCACCCCTCCACTTT. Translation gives CASSLDRGNSPLHF.

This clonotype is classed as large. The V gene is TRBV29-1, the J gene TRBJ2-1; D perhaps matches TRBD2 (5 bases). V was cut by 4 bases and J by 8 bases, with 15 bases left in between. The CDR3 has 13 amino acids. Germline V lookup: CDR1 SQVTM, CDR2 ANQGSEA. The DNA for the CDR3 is TGCAGCGTTGGTCCCGCCGGAGGAGATGAGCAGTTCTTC. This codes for CSVGPAGGDEQFF.

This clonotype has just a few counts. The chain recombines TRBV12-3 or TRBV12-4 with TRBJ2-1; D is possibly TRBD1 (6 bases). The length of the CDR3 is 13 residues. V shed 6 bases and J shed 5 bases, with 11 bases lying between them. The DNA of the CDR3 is TGTGCCAGCAGCTGGACAGCTCACAATGAGCAGTTCTTC. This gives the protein CASSWTAHNEQFF.

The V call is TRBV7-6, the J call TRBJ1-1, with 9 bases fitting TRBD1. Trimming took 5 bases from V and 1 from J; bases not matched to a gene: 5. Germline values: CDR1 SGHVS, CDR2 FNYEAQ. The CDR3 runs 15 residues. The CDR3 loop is CASSILTGGNTEAFF. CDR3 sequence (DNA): TGTGCCAGCAGCATACTGACAGGGGGGAACACTGAAGCTTTCTTT.

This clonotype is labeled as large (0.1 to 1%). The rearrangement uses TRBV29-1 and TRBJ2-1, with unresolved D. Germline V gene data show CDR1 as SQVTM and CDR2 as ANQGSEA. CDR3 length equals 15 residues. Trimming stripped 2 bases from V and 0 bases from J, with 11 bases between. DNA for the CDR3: TGCAGCGTTGAATCCGGCCAGAGCTCCTACAATGAGCAGTTCTTC. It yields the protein CSVESGQSSYNEQFF.

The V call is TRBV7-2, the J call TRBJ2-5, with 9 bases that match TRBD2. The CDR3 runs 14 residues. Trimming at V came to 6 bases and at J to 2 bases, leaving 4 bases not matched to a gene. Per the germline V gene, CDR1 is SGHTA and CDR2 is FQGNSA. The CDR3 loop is CASSWTSAQETQYF. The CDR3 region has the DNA TGTGCCAGCAGTTGGACTAGCGCTCAAGAGACCCAGTACTTC.

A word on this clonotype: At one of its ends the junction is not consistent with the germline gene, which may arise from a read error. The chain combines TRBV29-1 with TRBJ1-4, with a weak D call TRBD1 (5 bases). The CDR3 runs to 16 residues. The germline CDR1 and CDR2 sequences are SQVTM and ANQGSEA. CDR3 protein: CSVTAPSTGSNEELFF. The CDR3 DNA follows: TGCAGCGTTACGGCCCCCTCCACAGGTTCTAATGAAGAACTGTTTTTT.

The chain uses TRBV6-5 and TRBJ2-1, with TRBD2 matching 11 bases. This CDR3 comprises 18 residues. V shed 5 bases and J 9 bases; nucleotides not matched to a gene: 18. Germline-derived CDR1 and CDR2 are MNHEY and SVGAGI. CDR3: CASSTPRSGGATGGEQFF. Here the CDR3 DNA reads TGTGCCAGCAGTACCCCCCGTAGCGGGGGGGCTACGGGGGGTGAGCAGTTCTTC.

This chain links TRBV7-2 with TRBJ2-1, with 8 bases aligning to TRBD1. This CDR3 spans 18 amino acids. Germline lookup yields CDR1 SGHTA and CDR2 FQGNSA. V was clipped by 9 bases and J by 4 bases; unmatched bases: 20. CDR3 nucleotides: TGTGCCAGTAGTGAGCCACGGCAGGGGGCAACACCTTACAATGAGCAGTTCTTC. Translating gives CASSEPRQGATPYNEQFF.

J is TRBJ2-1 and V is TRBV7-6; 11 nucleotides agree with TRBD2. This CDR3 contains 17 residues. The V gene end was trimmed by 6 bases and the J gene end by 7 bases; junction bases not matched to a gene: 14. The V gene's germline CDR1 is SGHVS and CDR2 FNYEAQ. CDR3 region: CASSPHLVAGGGNEQFF. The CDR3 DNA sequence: TGTGCCAGCAGTCCCCACTTGGTAGCGGGGGGGGGGAATGAGCAGTTCTTC.

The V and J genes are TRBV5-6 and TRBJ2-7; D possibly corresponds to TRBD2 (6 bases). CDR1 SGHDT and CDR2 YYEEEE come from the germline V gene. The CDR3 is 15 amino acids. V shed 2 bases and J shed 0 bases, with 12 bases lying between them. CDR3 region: CASSLAGGSSYEQYF. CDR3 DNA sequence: TGTGCCAGCAGCTTAGCGGGTGGGAGCTCCTACGAGCAGTACTTC.

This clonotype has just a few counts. DNA of the CDR3: TGTGCCAGCAGTTTGGACAATGAGCAGTTCTTC. This codes for CASSLDNEQFF. The chain recombines TRBV12-3 or TRBV12-4 with TRBJ2-1; D unresolved. This CDR3 has 11 amino acids. The V gene lost 3 bases and the J gene lost 5 bases, with 2 bases spanning the gap.

This CDR3 reads CASSLAGGKGEQYF. For the CDR3, the DNA is TGTGCCAGCAGCTTAGCTGGGGGCAAGGGCGAGCAGTACTTC. V usage is TRBV7-6 and J usage is TRBJ2-7, with D possibly being TRBD1 (6 bases). Deletions cut 0 bases from V and 6 bases from J, with 12 bases between. The CDR3 is made up of 14 amino acids. Germline assignment: CDR1 SGHVS and CDR2 FNYEAQ.

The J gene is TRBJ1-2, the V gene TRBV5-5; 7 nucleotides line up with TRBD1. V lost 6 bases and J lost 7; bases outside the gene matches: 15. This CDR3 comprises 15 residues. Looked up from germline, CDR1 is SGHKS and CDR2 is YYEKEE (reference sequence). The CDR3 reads CASTDRQGDFSGYTF. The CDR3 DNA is TGTGCCAGCACCGATCGACAGGGTGATTTTAGTGGCTACACCTTC. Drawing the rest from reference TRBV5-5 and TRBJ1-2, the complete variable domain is DAGVTQSPTHLIKTRGQQVTLRCSPISGHKSVSWYQQVLGQGPQFIFQYYEKEERGRGNFPDRFSARQFPNYSSELNVNALLLGDSALYLCASTDRQGDFSGYTFGSGTRLTVV.

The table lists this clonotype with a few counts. This CDR3 reads CASSSGGGEYEQYF. CDR3 sequence (DNA): TGTGCCAGCAGCTCCGGGGGGGGTGAGTACGAGCAGTACTTC. V usage is TRBV12-3 or TRBV12-4 and J usage is TRBJ2-7, with 8 nucleotides matching TRBD2. Germline trimming cut 6 bases from V and 4 bases from J; bases unmatched to any gene: 8. This CDR3 is built from 14 residues.

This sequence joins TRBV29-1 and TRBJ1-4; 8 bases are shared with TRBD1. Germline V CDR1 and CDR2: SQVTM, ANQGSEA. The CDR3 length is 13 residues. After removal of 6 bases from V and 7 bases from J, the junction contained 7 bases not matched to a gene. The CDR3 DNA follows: TGCAGCGTAGTGACAGGGGTGGGTGAAAAACTGTTTTTT. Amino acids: CSVVTGVGEKLFF. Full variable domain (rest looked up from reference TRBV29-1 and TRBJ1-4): SAVISQKPSRDICQRGTSLTIQCQVDSQVTMMFWYRQQPGQSLTLIATANQGSEATYESGFVIDKFPISRPNLTFSTLTVSNMSPEDSSIYLCSVVTGVGEKLFFGSGTQLSVL.

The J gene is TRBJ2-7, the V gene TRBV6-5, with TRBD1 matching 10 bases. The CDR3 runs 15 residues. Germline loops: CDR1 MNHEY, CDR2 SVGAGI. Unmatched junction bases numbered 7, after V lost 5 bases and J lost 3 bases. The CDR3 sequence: CASSDRDRGFYEQYF. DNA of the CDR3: TGTGCCAGCAGTGACCGGGACAGGGGTTTCTACGAGCAGTACTTC.

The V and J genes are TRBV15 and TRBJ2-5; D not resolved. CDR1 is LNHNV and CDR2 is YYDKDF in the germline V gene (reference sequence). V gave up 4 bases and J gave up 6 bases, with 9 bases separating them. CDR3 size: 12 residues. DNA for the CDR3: TGTGCCACCAGCAAAGGGTCGCAGACCCAGTACTTC. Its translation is CATSKGSQTQYF.

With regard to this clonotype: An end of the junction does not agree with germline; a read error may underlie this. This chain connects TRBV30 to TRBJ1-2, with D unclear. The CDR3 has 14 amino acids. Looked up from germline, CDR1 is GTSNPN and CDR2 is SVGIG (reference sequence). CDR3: CTWSVWRANYGYTF. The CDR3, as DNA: TGTACCTGGAGTGTATGGCGAGCTAACTATGGCTACACCTTC.

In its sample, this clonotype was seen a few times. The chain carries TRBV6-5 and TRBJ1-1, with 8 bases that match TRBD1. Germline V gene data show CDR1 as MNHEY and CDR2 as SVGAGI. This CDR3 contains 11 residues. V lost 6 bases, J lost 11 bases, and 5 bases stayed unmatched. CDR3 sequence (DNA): TGTGCCAGCAGAAACCGGGACAGGGCTTTCTTT. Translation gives CASRNRDRAFF.

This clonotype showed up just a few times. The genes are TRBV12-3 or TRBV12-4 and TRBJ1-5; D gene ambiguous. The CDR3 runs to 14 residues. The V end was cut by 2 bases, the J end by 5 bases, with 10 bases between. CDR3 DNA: TGTGCCAGCAGTTTACGGCAGAAAGATCAGCCCCAGCATTTT. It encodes CASSLRQKDQPQHF.

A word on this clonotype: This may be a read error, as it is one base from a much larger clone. CDR3 loop: CASSYDYNDQFF. The CDR3 DNA reads as TGTGCCAGCAGTTACGATTACAATGATCAGTTCTTC. The V and J genes are TRBV6-5 and TRBJ2-1, with D uncertain. Germline V lookup: CDR1 MNHEY, CDR2 SVGAGI. CDR3 length: 12 amino acids.

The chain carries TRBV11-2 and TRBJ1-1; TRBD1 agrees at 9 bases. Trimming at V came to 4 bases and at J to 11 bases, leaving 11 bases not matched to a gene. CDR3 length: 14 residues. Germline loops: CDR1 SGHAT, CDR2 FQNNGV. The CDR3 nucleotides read TGTGCCAGCAGCTCCGACCTCCGGGACAGGGATGCTTTCTTT. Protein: CASSSDLRDRDAFF.

The CDR3 here is CAIKSGLNTGELFF. In DNA, the CDR3 is TGTGCCATCAAGTCAGGGCTGAACACCGGGGAGCTGTTTTTT. The chain couples TRBV6-5 to TRBJ2-2; a weak D match, TRBD1 (5 bases). The ends were cut back, 10 bases at V and 1 base at J, with 13 bases in the middle. CDR1 is MNHEY and CDR2 is SVGAGI in the germline V gene. The CDR3 is made up of 14 amino acids.

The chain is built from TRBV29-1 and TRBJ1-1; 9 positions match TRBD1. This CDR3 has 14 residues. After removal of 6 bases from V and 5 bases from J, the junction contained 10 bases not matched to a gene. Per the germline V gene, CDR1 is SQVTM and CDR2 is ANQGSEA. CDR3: CSVTQGAVETEAFF. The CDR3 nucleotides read TGCAGCGTAACACAGGGGGCGGTGGAGACTGAAGCTTTCTTT.